Below are 16 T cell receptor beta chains sequenced from a single sample in a study of blood T cell repertoires in COVID-19. The data were produced by immunoSEQ multiplex PCR, yet TCRdb's version contains in-frame clones alone and is incomplete. The sample holds around 300,000 clones, roughly 90% seen once. Sequenced sample: peripheral blood. The origin of the receptors is a woman aged 30 to 39 with active or convalescent COVID-19.

The V and J genes are TRBV6-2 or TRBV6-3 and TRBJ2-3, with a tentative D call TRBD2 (5 bases). Germline CDR1 MNHEY, CDR2 SVGEGT. The length of the CDR3 is 18 residues. The V and J ends lost 0 bases and 0 bases respectively, with 16 bases between them. DNA for the CDR3: TGTGCCAGCAGTTACTCCACTAAGATAGCGCAAAGCACAGATACGCAGTATTTT. This gives the protein CASSYSTKIAQSTDTQYF.

V is TRBV7-3 and J is TRBJ2-5, with D possibly matching TRBD1 (6 bases). Germline lookup yields CDR1 SGHTA and CDR2 FQGTGA. The CDR3 loop spans 14 amino acids. Trimming shortened V by 1 base and J by 4 bases, and 10 bases separated the two germline ends. The DNA of the CDR3 is TGTGCCAGCAGCTTAAGAGGACAGTTAGAGACCCAGTACTTC. It encodes CASSLRGQLETQYF.

The genes are TRBV25-1 and TRBJ1-2; D may be TRBD1 (5 bases). V was cut by 9 bases and J by 4 bases, with 21 bases left in between. Germline V lookup: CDR1 MGHDK, CDR2 SYGVNS. The CDR3 loop spans 15 amino acids. The chain's CDR3 is CASSLSAGPGYGYTF. The CDR3 bases are TGTGCCAGTTCTCTCAGCGCAGGGCCAGGCTATGGCTACACCTTC.

V usage is TRBV15 and J usage is TRBJ2-1, with 8 bases that match TRBD2. CDR3 length: 17 amino acids. Germline assignment: CDR1 LNHNV and CDR2 YYDKDF (reference sequence). Trimming cost V 1 base and J 3 bases; bases outside gene matches: 8. CDR3 residues: CATSRVTLAGGYNEQFF. The CDR3 DNA follows: TGTGCCACCAGCAGAGTCACCCTCGCGGGGGGCTACAATGAGCAGTTCTTC.

This chain joins TRBV7-2 and TRBJ2-3; D ambiguous. The CDR3 is made up of 14 amino acids. With 1 base removed from V and 2 bases from J, the gap between germline ends came to 7 bases. In germline, CDR1 is SGHTA, CDR2 FQGNSA. The CDR3 DNA follows: TGTGCCAGCAGCTTAGGGCTCATCACAGATACGCAGTATTTT. Protein sequence: CASSLGLITDTQYF.

The gene calls are TRBV10-3 and TRBJ1-1; D is possibly TRBD1 (5 bases). Germline-derived CDR1 and CDR2 are ENHRY and SYGVKD. The CDR3 covers 12 residues. The ends were cut back, 7 bases at V and 2 bases at J, with 8 bases in the middle. The DNA of the CDR3 is TGTGCCATCAAGGGGATCAACACTGAAGCTTTCTTT. Its translation is CAIKGINTEAFF.

V and J are TRBV9 and TRBJ2-3, with 9 positions matching TRBD2. There are 18 residues in the CDR3. Germline CDR1 SGDLS, CDR2 YYNGEE. J was trimmed by 6 bases and V by 3 bases; bases with no gene match: 17. CDR3 protein: CASSAAGGLLPPRDTQYF. The CDR3 nucleotides are TGTGCCAGCAGCGCGGCGGGGGGGCTACTTCCCCCCAGGGATACGCAGTATTTT.

J is TRBJ1-6 and V is TRBV6-6; 10 nucleotides match TRBD1. The CDR3 extends over 19 amino acids. V lost 5 bases, J lost 8 bases, and 18 bases stayed unmatched. Per the germline V gene, CDR1 is MNHNY and CDR2 is SVGAGI (reference sequence). The CDR3 DNA follows: TGTGCCAGCAGTCGGACCGGGACAGGGGACCCAATAACAGATTCACCCCTCCACTTT. Protein sequence: CASSRTGTGDPITDSPLHF.

This chain joins TRBV6-5 and TRBJ2-7; a possible D gene is TRBD1 (6 bases). The CDR3 is 13 amino acids. Trimming left V 6 bases short and J 2 bases short, with 11 bases between. The germline V gene encodes CDR1 MNHEY and CDR2 SVGAGI. The CDR3 sequence is CASRLQGAYEQYF. DNA of the CDR3: TGTGCCAGCAGATTACAGGGCGCCTACGAGCAGTACTTC.

This clone was found once. The chain carries TRBV11-2 and TRBJ2-3, with D possibly being TRBD1 (6 bases). CDR3 length: 14 amino acids. CDR1 is SGHAT and CDR2 is FQNNGV in the germline V gene. V was trimmed by 5 bases and J by 2 bases, leaving 11 bases between them. The CDR3: CASSLDRFTDTQYF. The DNA of the CDR3 is TGTGCCAGCAGCCTGGACAGATTCACAGATACGCAGTATTTT.

The V call is TRBV2, the J call TRBJ2-6, with 12 bases lining up with TRBD1. CDR3 size: 17 residues. After removal of 6 bases from V and 2 bases from J, the junction contained 5 bases not matched to a gene. Per the germline V gene, CDR1 is SNHLY and CDR2 is FYNNEI. CDR3 loop: CASSHGTGGTGANVLTF. CDR3 DNA: TGTGCCAGCAGCCACGGGACAGGGGGCACTGGGGCCAACGTCCTGACTTTC.

The chain links TRBV9 to TRBJ2-1, with a possible D match to TRBD1 (5 bases). Germline assignment: CDR1 SGDLS and CDR2 YYNGEE. The V gene lost 0 bases and the J gene lost 4 bases, with 8 bases spanning the gap. The CDR3 is made up of 14 amino acids. The CDR3 nucleotides are TGTGCCAGCAGCGTAGATGGGGCTTACAATGAGCAGTTCTTC. Its translation: CASSVDGAYNEQFF.

The chain links TRBV6-6 to TRBJ1-3; D gene uncertain. Trimming removed 8 bases at V and 9 bases at J, with 14 bases between. The CDR3 runs 12 residues. Germline CDR1 and CDR2: MNHNY and SVGAGI (reference sequence). CDR3: CASSALEATIYF. The DNA for the CDR3 is TGTGCCAGCTCCGCCTTGGAGGCCACCATATATTTT.

On this clone: One end of the junction is discordant with germline, which a read error may explain. The gene calls are TRBV7-7 and TRBJ1-4, with 7 bases aligning to TRBD1. The CDR3 has 15 amino acids. Germline V gene data show CDR1 as SSHAT and CDR2 as FNYEAQ (reference sequence). CDR3 sequence (DNA): TGTGCTAGCAGCCTAAGACAGGGCCCTAATGAAAAACTGTTTTTT. Translating it yields CASSLRQGPNEKLFF.

The chain combines TRBV27 with TRBJ2-2; 10 bases are shared with TRBD2. The CDR3 runs 17 residues. Germline V gene sequence: CDR1 MNHEY, CDR2 SMNVEV (reference sequence). With 3 bases clipped from V and 5 bases from J, the junction kept 9 bases outside the gene matches. In DNA, the CDR3 is TGTGCCAGCAGTTTTTTGTCTAGCGGGGGCCTAACCGGGGAGCTGTTTTTT. Its translation: CASSFLSSGGLTGELFF.

Regarding this clone: A read error may account for a junction end that differs from germline. This rearrangement joins TRBV9 to TRBJ1-2; 8 nucleotides match TRBD1. The germline V gene encodes CDR1 SGDLS and CDR2 YYNGEE. The CDR3 is made up of 17 amino acids. CDR3 nucleotides: TGTGCCAGCAGCGCGACCCCTCAGGGACAGGATGGTTGGACGCATACATTC. This gives the protein CASSATPQGQDGWTHTF.